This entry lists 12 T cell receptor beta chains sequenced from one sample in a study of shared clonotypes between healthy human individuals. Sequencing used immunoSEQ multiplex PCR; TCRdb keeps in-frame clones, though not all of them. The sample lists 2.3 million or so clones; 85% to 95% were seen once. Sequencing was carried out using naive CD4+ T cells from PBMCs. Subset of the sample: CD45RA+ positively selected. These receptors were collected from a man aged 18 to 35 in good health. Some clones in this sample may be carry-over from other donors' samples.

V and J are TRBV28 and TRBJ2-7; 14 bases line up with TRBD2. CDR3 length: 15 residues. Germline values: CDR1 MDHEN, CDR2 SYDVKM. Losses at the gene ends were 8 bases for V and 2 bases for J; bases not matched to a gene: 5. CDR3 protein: CASGTSGSSPYEQYF. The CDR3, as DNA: TGTGCCAGCGGGACTAGCGGGAGCTCGCCCTACGAGCAGTACTTC.

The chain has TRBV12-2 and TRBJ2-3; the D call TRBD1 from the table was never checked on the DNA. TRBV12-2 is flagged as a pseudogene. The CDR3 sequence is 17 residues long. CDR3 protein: CASRFQGHHRGVDTQYF. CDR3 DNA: TGTGCAAGTCGCTTCCAAGGACACCACAGGGGTGTGGATACGCAGTATTTT.

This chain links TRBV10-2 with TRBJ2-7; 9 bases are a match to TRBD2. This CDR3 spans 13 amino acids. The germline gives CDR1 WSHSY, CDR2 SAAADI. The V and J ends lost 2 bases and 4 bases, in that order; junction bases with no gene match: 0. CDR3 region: CASSEAGGYEQYF. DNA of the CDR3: TGCGCCAGCAGTGAGGCGGGAGGGTACGAGCAGTACTTC.

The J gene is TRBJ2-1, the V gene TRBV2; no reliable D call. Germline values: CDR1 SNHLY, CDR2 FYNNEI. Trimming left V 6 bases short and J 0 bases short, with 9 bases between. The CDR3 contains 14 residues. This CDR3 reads CASRDRSSYNEQFF. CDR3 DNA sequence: TGTGCCAGCAGGGACCGGAGCTCCTACAATGAGCAGTTCTTC.

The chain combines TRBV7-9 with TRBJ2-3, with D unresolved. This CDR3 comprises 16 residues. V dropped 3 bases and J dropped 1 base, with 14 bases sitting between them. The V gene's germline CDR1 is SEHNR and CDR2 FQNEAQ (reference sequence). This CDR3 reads CASSFGILRGTDTQYF. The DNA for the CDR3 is TGTGCCAGCAGCTTTGGGATTCTAAGGGGCACAGATACGCAGTATTTT.

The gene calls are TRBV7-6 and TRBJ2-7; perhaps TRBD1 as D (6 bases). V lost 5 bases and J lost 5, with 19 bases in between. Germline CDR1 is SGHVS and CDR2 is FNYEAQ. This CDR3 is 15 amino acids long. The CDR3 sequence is CASSNPWGRSHEQYF. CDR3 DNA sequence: TGTGCCAGCAGCAACCCGTGGGGGCGATCCCACGAGCAGTACTTC.

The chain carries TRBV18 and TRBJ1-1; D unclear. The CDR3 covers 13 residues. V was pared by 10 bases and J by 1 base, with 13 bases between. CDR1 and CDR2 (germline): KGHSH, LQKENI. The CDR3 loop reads CATNPTGNTEAFF. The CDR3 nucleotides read TGTGCCACCAACCCGACGGGGAACACTGAAGCTTTCTTT.

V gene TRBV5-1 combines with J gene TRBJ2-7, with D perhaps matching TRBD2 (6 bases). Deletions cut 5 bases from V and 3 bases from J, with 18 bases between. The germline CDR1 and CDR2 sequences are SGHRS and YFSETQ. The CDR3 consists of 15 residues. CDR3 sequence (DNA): TGCGCCAGCAGGGAAGGACTAAGCATTTACTACGAGCAGTACTTC. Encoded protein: CASREGLSIYYEQYF.

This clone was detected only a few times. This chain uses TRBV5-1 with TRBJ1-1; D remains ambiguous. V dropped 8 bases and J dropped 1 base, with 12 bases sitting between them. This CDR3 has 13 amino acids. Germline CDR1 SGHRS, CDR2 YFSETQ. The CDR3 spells CASMRVGNTEAFF. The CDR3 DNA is TGCGCCAGTATGAGAGTTGGGAACACTGAAGCTTTCTTT.

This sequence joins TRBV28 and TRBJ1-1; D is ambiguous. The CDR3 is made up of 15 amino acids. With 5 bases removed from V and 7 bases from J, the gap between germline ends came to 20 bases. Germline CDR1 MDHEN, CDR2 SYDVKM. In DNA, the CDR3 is TGTGCCAGCAGTCCTCCCCGGTACTATGAGGGTGAAGCTTTCTTT. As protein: CASSPPRYYEGEAFF.

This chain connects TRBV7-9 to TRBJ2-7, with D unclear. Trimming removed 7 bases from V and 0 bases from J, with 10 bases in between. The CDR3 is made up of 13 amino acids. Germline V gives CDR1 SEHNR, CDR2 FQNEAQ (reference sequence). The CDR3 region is CASTGRSSYEQYF. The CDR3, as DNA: TGTGCCAGCACAGGACGGTCCTCCTACGAGCAGTACTTC.

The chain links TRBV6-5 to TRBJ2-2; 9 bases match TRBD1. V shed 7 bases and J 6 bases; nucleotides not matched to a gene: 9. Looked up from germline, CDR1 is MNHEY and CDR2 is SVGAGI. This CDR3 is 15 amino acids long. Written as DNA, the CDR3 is TGTGCCAGCAAAATAACAGGGGGCAAGGCCGGGGAGCTGTTTTTT. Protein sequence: CASKITGGKAGELFF.